This T cell receptor (beta chain) comes out of a study of neurological immune-mediated disorders. Unsorted libraries were prepared from 2 million PBMCs that had been stored at -80 C. The cDNA was generated by 5'RACE with 10-nucleotide random UMIs. TCRdb recomputed calls from the 5' RACE reads with MiXCR, one row per CDR3 protein. The data hold about 59,000 distinct CDR3 sequences, with roughly 13% observed a single time. This clonotype has ten or more counts. Its target is not known. Per germline, CDR1 DFQATT and CDR2 SNEGSKA (reference sequence). This CDR3 spans 17 amino acids. The junction had 14 bases not matched to a gene; V was cut back by 0 bases and J by 5 bases. Study-wide points: In HTLV-1-associated myelopathy, TCR clonal expansion was greatest, whereas multiple sclerosis had the least, falling below healthy controls. The absence of shared CDR3 amino acid sequences among expanded clones across subjects suggests private repertoires in all groups.

The chain has TRBV20-1 and TRBJ2-5; 8 bases fit TRBD1. This TCR derives from a woman aged 60-70 years with HTLV-1-associated myelopathy (HAM/TSP). The sample comprised PBMCs. The CDR3 DNA follows: TGCAGTGCTAGAGATTGGTTAAGGACAGGGATTTGGGAGACCCAGTACTTC. It is translated as CSARDWLRTGIWETQYF.